Below, one T cell receptor (beta chain) is given with its context. This clone was detected a few times. What this receptor recognizes is not known. Base qualities are not provided; no much larger clone lies one nucleotide away. The TCR beta chain CDR3 region was sequenced with the immunoSEQ assay. In the source study's methods: For each specimen, the T-cell fraction, clonal dominance, and maximum TCR clone frequency were calculated. Imported from immuneACCESS, the table was reduced by TCRdb to in-frame sequences with V and J called. These copies leave out some clones; in studies compared against another copy, an unresolved V gene accounts for under half, and the cause of the remainder is not known. For V, J and clone size, that table is used; D and trimming come from the DNA. The sample table holds 5,000 to 6,500 clones, of which 60% to 80% were seen once. The biggest ten clones account for 12% of the sample.

Bladder lesion specimens were collected at transurethral resection and stored at -80C. DNA was isolated from bladder specimens obtained during transurethral resection. These data belong to a study of T cell repertoires in urothelial bladder cancer (dated by TCRdb to the late 2010s). General notes on the study: Of the approximately 12 resected lesions, three were clinical stage cT0, three were cTa, three were cT1 and three were cT2 or greater. Roughly 12 resected bladder lesions, consisting of urothelial carcinoma (UC+) and benign (UC-) specimens, were examined. The study compared clonality of the TCR repertoire in bladder tumors against clonality in benign bladder inflammation. About a dozen patients with bladder lesions undergoing transurethral resection were identified prospectively.

Deletion took 2 bases off V and 10 bases off J, with a span of 9 bases between the germline ends. Based on the germline V gene (reference sequence), the CDR1 and CDR2 sequences are MNHEY and SMNVEV. Its CDR3 holds 13 amino acids, cysteine through phenylalanine. This entry keeps only the CDR3 DNA: 39 bases, framed from base 1. Paper-wide results and their limitations: In carcinoma specimens, one T-cell clone made up as much as 17% of infiltrating lymphocytes, versus over 1.5% in benign specimens. Urothelial carcinoma specimens had fewer T cells than benign specimens, with medians of roughly 5,600 and 26,000. Carcinoma specimens had a median tumor infiltrating lymphocyte percentage of about 2%, while benign specimens had a median of about 13%.

This sequence was found in a human donor with urothelial carcinoma. The specimen was tumor-infiltrating cells from bladder cancer. Recombination connected TRBV27 to TRBJ1-6; confidence is insufficient to name the D gene. The CDR3 region reads CASSLGVGSPLHF. In nucleotide form, the sequence is TGTGCCAGCAGTTTAGGGGTAGGCTCACCCCTCCACTTT.